This T cell receptor (beta chain) comes out of a study of Ad26.COV2.S vaccination and SARS-CoV-2 variants. Background on the study: Donor joined the COV1001 Ad26.COV2.S trial arm.

This table comes from immunoSEQ multiplex PCR, and its TCRdb copy is limited to in-frame clones, with some not included. In the table there are roughly 700,000 clones, 70% to 90% of which are singletons. The trim removed 4 bases at V and 4 bases at J, leaving 7 bases unmatched. CDR1 SGHTA and CDR2 FQGNSA come from the germline V gene. This CDR3 is built from 17 residues. The treatment is: around 19 received Ad26.COV2.S at low or high dose, single or two shots; 5 received placebo; per-sample allocation not given. Sampling occurred on day 63 after the first vaccine or placebo injection. V is TRBV7-2 and J is TRBJ2-1, with 13 bases lining up with TRBD2. Sequenced material: peripheral blood, taken in a trial of Ad26.COV2.S vaccine versus placebo. This receptor was identified in a person between 18 and 60 years old who received the Ad26.COV2.S COVID-19 vaccine or a placebo. CDR3 coding DNA: TGTGCCAGCAGCTCCCGGTCGACTAGCGGGGGGTACAATGAGCAGTTCTTC. Translating gives CASSSRSTSGGYNEQFF.